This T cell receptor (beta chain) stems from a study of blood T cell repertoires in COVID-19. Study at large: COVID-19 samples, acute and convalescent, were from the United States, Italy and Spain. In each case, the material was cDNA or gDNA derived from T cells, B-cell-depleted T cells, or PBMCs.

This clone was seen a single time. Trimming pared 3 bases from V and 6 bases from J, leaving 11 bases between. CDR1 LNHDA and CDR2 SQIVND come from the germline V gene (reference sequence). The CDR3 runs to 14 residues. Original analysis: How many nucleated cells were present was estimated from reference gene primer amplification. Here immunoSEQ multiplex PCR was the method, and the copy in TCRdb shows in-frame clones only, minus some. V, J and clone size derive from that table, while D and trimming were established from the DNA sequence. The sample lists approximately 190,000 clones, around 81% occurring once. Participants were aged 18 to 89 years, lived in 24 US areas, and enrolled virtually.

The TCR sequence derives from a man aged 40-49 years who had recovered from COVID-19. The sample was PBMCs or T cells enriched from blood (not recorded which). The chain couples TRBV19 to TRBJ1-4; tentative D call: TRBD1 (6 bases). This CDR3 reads CASSMAGEDEKLFF. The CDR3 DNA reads TGTGCCAGTAGTATGGCAGGGGAAGATGAAAAACTGTTTTTT. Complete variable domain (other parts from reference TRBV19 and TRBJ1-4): DGGITQSPKYLFRKEGQNVTLSCEQNLNHDAMYWYRQDPGQGLRLIYYSQIVNDFQKGDIAEGYSVSREKKESFPLTVTSAQKNPTAFYLCASSMAGEDEKLFFGSGTQLSVL.